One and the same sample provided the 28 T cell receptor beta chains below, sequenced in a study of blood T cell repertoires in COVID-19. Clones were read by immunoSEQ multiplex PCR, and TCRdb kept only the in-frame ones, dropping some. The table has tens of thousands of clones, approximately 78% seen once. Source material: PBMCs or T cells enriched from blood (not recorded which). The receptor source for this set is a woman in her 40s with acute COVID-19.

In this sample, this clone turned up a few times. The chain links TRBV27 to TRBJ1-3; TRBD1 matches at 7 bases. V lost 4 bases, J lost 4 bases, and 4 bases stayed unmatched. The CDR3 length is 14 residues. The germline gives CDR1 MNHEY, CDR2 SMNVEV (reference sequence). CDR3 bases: TGTGCCAGCAGTTCGAGGGGGCTCGGAAACACCATATATTTT. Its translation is CASSSRGLGNTIYF.

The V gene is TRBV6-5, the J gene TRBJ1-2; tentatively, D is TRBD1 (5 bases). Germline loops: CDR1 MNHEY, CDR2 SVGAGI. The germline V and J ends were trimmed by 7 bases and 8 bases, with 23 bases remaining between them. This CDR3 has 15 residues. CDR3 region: CASIGFRAQGGGYTF. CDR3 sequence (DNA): TGTGCCAGCATAGGTTTCCGGGCCCAGGGAGGCGGCTACACCTTC.

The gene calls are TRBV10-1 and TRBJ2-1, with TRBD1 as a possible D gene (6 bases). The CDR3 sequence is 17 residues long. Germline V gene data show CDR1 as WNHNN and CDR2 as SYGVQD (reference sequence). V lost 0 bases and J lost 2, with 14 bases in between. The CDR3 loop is CASSESGDTETYNEQFF. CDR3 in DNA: TGCGCCAGCAGTGAGTCAGGGGACACTGAGACCTACAATGAGCAGTTCTTC.

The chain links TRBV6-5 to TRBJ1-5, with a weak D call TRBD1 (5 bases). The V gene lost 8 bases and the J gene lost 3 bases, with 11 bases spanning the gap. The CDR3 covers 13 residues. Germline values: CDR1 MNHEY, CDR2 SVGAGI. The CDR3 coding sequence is TGTGCCAGCTTACAGGATTACAATCAGCCCCAGCATTTT. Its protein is CASLQDYNQPQHF.

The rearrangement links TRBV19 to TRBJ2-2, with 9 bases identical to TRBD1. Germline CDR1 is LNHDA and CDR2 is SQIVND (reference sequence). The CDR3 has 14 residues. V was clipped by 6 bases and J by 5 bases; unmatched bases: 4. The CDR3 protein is CASRGQGATGELFF. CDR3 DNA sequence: TGTGCCAGTAGGGGACAGGGCGCTACCGGGGAGCTGTTTTTT.

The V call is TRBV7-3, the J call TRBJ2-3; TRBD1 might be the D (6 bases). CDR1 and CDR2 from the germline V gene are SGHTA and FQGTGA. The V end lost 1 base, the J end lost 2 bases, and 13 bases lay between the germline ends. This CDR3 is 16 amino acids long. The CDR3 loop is CASSLSLDSYTDTQYF. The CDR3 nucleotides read TGTGCCAGCAGCTTAAGCCTGGACAGTTACACAGATACGCAGTATTTT.

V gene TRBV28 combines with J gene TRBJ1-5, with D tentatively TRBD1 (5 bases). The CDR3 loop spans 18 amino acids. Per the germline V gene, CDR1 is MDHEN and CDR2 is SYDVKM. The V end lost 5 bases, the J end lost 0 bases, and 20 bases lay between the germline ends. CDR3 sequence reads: CASSPLMQGVYSNQPQHF. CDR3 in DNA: TGTGCCAGCAGTCCTCTAATGCAGGGCGTCTATAGCAATCAGCCCCAGCATTTT.

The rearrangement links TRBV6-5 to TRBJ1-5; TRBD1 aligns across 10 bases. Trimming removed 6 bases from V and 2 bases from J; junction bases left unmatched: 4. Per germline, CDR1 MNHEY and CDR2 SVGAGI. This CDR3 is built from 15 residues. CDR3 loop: CASSPGTGGNQPQHF. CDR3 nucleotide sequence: TGTGCCAGCAGCCCCGGGACAGGGGGCAATCAGCCCCAGCATTTT.

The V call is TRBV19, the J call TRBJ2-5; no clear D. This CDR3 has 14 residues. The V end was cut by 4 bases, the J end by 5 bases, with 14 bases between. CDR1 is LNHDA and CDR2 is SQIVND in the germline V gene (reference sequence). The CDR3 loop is CASSKLQSKETQYF. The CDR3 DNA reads TGTGCCAGTAGTAAATTACAGAGCAAGGAGACCCAGTACTTC.

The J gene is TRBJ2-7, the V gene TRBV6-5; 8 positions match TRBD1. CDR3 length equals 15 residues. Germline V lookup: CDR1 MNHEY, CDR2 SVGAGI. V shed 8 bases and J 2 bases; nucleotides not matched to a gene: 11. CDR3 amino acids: CASQKSGTGPYEQYV. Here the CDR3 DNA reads TGTGCCAGCCAGAAGAGTGGGACAGGACCCTACGAGCAGTACGTC.

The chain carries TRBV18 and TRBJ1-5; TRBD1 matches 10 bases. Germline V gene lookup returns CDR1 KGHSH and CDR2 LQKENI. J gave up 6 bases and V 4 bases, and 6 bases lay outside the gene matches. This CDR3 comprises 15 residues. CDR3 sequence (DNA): TGTGCCAGCTCACTGACAGGGGGCGATTTTCAGCCCCAGCATTTT. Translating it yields CASSLTGGDFQPQHF. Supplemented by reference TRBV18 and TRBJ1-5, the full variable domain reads NAGVMQNPRHLVRRRGQEARLRCSPMKGHSHVYWYRQLPEEGLKFMVYLQKENIIDESGMPKERFSAEFPKEGPSILRIQQVVRGDSAAYFCASSLTGGDFQPQHFGDGTRLSIL.

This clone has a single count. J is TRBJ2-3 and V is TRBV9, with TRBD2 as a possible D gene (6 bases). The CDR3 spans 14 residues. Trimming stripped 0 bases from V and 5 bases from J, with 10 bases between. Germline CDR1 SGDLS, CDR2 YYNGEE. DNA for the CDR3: TGTGCCAGCAGCGTAGCTAGCGCCGGAGATACGCAGTATTTT. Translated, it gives CASSVASAGDTQYF. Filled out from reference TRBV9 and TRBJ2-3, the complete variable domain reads DSGVTQTPKHLITATGQRVTLRCSPRSGDLSVYWYQQSLDQGLQFLIQYYNGEERAKGNILERFSAQQFPDLHSELNLSSLELGDSALYFCASSVASAGDTQYFGPGTRLTVL.

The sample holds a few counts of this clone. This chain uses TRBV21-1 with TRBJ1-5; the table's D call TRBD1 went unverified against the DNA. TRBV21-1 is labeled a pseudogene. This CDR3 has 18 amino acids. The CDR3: CASSMGGQGTNEGQPQHF. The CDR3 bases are TGTGCCAGCAGCATGGGTGGACAGGGGACGAATGAGGGTCAGCCCCAGCATTTT.

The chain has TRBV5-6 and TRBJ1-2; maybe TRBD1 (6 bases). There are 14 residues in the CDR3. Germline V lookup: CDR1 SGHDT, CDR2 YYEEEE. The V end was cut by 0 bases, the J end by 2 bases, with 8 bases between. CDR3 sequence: CASSLGDTNYGYTF. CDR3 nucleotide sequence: TGTGCCAGCAGCTTGGGGGACACCAACTATGGCTACACCTTC.

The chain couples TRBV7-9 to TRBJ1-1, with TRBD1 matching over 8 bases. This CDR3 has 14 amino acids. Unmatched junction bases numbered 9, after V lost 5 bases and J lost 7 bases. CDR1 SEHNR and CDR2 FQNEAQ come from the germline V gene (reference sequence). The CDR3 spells CASSEQGAWGEAFF. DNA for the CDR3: TGTGCCAGCAGCGAGCAGGGGGCTTGGGGTGAAGCTTTCTTT.

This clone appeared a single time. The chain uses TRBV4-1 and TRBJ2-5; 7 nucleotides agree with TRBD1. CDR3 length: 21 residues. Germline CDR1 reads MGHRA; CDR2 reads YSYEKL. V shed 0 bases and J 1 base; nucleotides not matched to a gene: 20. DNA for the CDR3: TGCGCCAGCAGCCAAGATCCCGTCGGCCAGGGGTCTACAGGGGCCCAAGAGACCCAGTACTTC. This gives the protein CASSQDPVGQGSTGAQETQYF.

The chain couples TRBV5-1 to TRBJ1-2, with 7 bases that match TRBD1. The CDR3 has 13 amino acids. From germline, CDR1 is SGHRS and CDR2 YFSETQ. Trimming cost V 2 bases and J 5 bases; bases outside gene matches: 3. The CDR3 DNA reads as TGCGCCAGCAGCTTCGAGGGGGCTTATGGCTACACCTTC. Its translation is CASSFEGAYGYTF.

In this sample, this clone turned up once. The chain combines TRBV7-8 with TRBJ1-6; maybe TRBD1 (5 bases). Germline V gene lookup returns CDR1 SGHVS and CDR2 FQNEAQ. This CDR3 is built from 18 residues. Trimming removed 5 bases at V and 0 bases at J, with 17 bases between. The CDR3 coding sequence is TGTGCCAGCAGCACTGCTCTGACAGAGAGCTCCTATAATTCACCCCTCCACTTT. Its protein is CASSTALTESSYNSPLHF.

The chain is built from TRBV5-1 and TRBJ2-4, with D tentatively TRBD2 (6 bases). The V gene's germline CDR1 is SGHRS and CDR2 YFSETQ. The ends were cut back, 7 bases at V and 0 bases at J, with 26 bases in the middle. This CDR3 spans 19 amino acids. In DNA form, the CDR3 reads TGCGCCAGCTCCCCTCGGGGAGGAGGAGGAAGGATAGCCAAAAACATTCAGTACTTC. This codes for CASSPRGGGGRIAKNIQYF.

CDR3: CASSIRAPGGGAYNEQFF. CDR3 nucleotides: TGTGCCAGTAGTATTAGGGCCCCGGGAGGCGGGGCCTACAATGAGCAGTTCTTC. The chain recombines TRBV19 with TRBJ2-1; TRBD2 matches 7 bases. Per the germline V gene, CDR1 is LNHDA and CDR2 is SQIVND (reference sequence). V gave up 3 bases and J gave up 2 bases; unmatched junction bases: 13. This CDR3 contains 18 residues.

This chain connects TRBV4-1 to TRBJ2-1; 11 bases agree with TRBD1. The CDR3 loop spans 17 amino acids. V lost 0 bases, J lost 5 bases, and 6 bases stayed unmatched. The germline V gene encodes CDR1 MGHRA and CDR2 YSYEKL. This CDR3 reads CASSQDPGTGGNNEQFF. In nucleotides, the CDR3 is TGCGCCAGCAGCCAAGATCCCGGGACAGGGGGAAACAATGAGCAGTTCTTC.

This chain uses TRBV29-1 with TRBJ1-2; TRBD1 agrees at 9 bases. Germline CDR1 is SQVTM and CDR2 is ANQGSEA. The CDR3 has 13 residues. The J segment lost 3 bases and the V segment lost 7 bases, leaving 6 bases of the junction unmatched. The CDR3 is CSANTGGDYGYTF. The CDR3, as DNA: TGCAGCGCAAACACAGGGGGCGACTATGGCTACACCTTC.

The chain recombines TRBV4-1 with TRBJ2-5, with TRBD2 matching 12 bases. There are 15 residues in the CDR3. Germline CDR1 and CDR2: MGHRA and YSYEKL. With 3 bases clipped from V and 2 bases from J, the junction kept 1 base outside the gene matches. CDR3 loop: CASSHLAGGQETQYF. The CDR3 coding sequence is TGCGCCAGCAGCCACCTAGCGGGAGGGCAAGAGACCCAGTACTTC.

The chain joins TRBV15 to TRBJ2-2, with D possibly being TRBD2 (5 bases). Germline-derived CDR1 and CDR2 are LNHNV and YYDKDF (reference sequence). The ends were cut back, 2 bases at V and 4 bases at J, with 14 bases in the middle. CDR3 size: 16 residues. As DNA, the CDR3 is TGTGCCACCAGCAGATTATTACAAAGCGGCACCGGGGAGCTGTTTTTT. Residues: CATSRLLQSGTGELFF. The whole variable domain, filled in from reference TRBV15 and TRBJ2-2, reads DAMVIQNPRYQVTQFGKPVTLSCSQTLNHNVMYWYQQKSSQAPKLLFHYYDKDFNNEADTPDNFQSRRPNTSFCFLDIRSPGLGDTAMYLCATSRLLQSGTGELFFGEGSRLTVL.

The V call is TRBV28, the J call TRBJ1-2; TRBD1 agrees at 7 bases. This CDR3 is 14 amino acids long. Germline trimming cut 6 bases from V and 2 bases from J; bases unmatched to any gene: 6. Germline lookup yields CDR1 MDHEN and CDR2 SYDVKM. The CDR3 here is CASRRTGLNYGYTF. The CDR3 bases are TGTGCCAGCAGGCGGACAGGTCTGAACTATGGCTACACCTTC.

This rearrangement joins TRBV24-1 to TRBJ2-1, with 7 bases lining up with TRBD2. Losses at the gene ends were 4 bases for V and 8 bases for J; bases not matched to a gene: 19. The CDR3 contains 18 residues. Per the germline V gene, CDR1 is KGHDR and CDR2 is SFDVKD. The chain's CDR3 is CATSDHQLREENRDEQFF. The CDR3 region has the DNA TGTGCCACCAGTGACCACCAACTCCGGGAGGAAAATAGGGATGAGCAGTTCTTC.

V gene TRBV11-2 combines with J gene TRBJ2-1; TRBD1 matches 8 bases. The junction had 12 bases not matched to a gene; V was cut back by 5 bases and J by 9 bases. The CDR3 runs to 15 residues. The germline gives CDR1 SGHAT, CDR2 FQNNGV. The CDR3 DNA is TGTGCCAGCAGCCCACAAGGCCGGACAGGGATTGAGCAGTTCTTC. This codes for CASSPQGRTGIEQFF.

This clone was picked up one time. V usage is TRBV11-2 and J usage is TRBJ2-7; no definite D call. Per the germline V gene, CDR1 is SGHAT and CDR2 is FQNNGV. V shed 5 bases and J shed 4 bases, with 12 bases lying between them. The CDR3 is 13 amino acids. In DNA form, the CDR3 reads TGTGCCAGCAGCCTCTCCCGGTCGTACGAGCAGTACTTC. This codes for CASSLSRSYEQYF.